This T cell receptor (beta chain) emerged from a study of blood T cells in healthy people across ages. For the second PCR, which ran for roughly 7 to 11 cycles, a sample-barcoded 5' primer and a J-beta primer mix were used. Sequencing of every sample gave 2.5 million or more CDR3-containing paired-end reads. TCRdb re-called the 5' RACE reads through MiXCR, storing one row per CDR3 protein. The sample holds more than 1.4 million distinct CDR3 sequences, around two fifths seen once. Extraction of total RNA produced a minimum of 5.5 micrograms from each sample. On this clonotype itself: Its antigen is not identified.

General study points: Unsorted PBMC material precluded a definitive naive versus antigen-experienced comparison. Higher diversity, along with more naive CD4+ cells, distinguished long-lived donors from aged donors.

Unmatched junction bases numbered 10, after V lost 4 bases and J lost 3 bases. The CDR3 is 16 amino acids. Germline lookup yields CDR1 SEHNR and CDR2 FQNEAQ (reference sequence). This TCR derives from a woman between 18 and 30 years old in good health. The gene calls are TRBV7-9 and TRBJ2-3; 7 bases fit TRBD2. The sample was blood. This CDR3 is CASSSPSGIETDTQYF. The CDR3, as DNA: TGTGCCAGCAGCTCACCTAGCGGTATCGAGACAGATACGCAGTATTTT.